These T cell receptor beta chains were read from a single sample in a study of blood T cell repertoires in COVID-19. The table came from immunoSEQ multiplex PCR; TCRdb's copy has only in-frame clones and leaves some out. This sample has about 87,000 clones; around 75% occur once, and the top ten carry approximately 4%. What was sequenced was peripheral blood. Receptor source: a woman aged 50 to 65 with acute or convalescent COVID-19. CDR3s include the opening cysteine and the closing phenylalanine or tryptophan. A D gene is named only where the DNA matches it firmly. Some rows mark clone size as missing; the rest say once, few, many or name a class of expanded clone.

v_gene	d_gene	j_gene	abundance	CDR3aa	CDR3nt
TRBV21-1	NA	TRBJ1-5	few	CASSAPGQGAQPQHF	TGTGCCAGCAGCGCCCCGGGACAGGGGGCACAGCCCCAGCATTTT
TRBV30	TRBD1	TRBJ1-2	once	CAWSAGTANYGYTF	TGTGCCTGGAGTGCCGGGACAGCGAACTATGGCTACACCTTC
TRBV19	NA	TRBJ1-4	NA	CASRHRPSGGESRNEKLFF	TGTGCCAGTAGACACCGTCCCTCCGGGGGGGAGTCAAGGAATGAAAAACTGTTTTTT
TRBV7-9	NA	TRBJ1-6	NA	CASRAQGDNSPLHF	TGTGCCAGCAGGGCACAGGGAGATAATTCACCCCTCCACTTT
TRBV19	NA	TRBJ1-4	few	CASSIRQGNEKLFF	TGTGCCAGTAGTATCAGGCAGGGAAACGAAAAACTGTTTTTT
TRBV7-9	NA	TRBJ2-3	NA	CASSAVQGLTDTQYF	TGTGCCAGCAGCGCAGTACAGGGTCTCACAGATACGCAGTATTTT
TRBV3-1/TRBV3-2	TRBD2	TRBJ2-1	NA	CASSPIPSGAGNEQFF	TGTGCCAGCAGCCCGATTCCTAGCGGGGCAGGGAATGAGCAGTTCTTC
TRBV29-1	NA	TRBJ1-2	NA	CSVGAGSGYGYTF	TGCAGCGTTGGAGCAGGGTCTGGCTATGGCTACACCTTC
TRBV5-1	TRBD1	TRBJ1-4	few	CASSSGTGEKLFF	TGCGCCAGCAGCTCGGGGACAGGTGAAAAACTGTTTTTT
TRBV27	TRBD1	TRBJ2-7	few	CASSPGDRVSYEQYF	TGTGCCAGCAGTCCGGGGGACAGGGTTTCCTACGAGCAGTACTTC
TRBV5-8	NA	TRBJ2-7	few	CASSFGQGRTYEQYF	TGTGCCAGCAGCTTCGGCCAGGGAAGGACCTACGAGCAGTACTTC
TRBV7-2	NA	TRBJ1-4	NA	CASSFRQNEKLFF	TGTGCCAGCAGCTTCCGACAGAATGAAAAACTGTTTTTT
TRBV7-8	NA	TRBJ1-5	NA	CASSPGTVSNQPQHF	TGTGCCAGCAGCCCTGGGACTGTTAGCAATCAGCCCCAGCATTTT
TRBV6-5	NA	TRBJ1-1	few	CASSYLGGTEAFF	TGTGCCAGCAGTTACCTGGGGGGCACTGAAGCTTTCTTT
TRBV4-1	TRBD1	TRBJ1-5	NA	CASSQDRQGSDLDGNQPQHF	TGCGCCAGCAGCCAGGATCGACAGGGTTCGGACTTGGACGGCAATCAGCCCCAGCATTTT
TRBV2	NA	TRBJ2-2	NA	CASRQGSTGELFF	TGTGCCAGCAGACAGGGCAGCACCGGGGAGCTGTTTTTT
TRBV7-3	NA	TRBJ2-6	NA	CASSSAGAGANVLTF	TGTGCCAGCAGCTCTGCCGGGGCTGGGGCCAACGTCCTGACTTTC
TRBV29-1	NA	TRBJ1-2	NA	CSVEEWGRMYGYTF	TGCAGCGTTGAAGAGTGGGGGCGCATGTATGGCTACACCTTC
TRBV11-3	NA	TRBJ2-3	NA	CASSPGRREWVADTQYF	TGTGCCAGCAGCCCCGGGCGGAGGGAATGGGTCGCAGATACGCAGTATTTT
TRBV19	NA	TRBJ1-4	NA	CASSIVGEKLFF	TGTGCCAGTAGTATAGTGGGCGAAAAACTGTTTTTT
TRBV5-1	NA	TRBJ2-7	NA	CASSLVQGRYEQYF	TGCGCCAGCAGCTTGGTTCAGGGTCGGTACGAGCAGTACTTC
TRBV27	TRBD2	TRBJ2-3	NA	CASSMLGGTDTQYF	TGTGCCAGCAGTATGCTCGGGGGGACAGATACGCAGTATTTT
TRBV3-1/TRBV3-2	NA	TRBJ2-3	NA	CASSQLLGDTQYF	TGTGCCAGCAGCCAATTGCTAGGAGATACGCAGTATTTT
TRBV15	TRBD2	TRBJ2-7	once	CATSRDSGGYEQYF	TGTGCCACCAGCAGAGATAGCGGGGGCTACGAGCAGTACTTC
TRBV19	NA	TRBJ2-5	NA	CASSIRSGARETQYF	TGTGCCAGTAGTATTCGGTCTGGAGCGAGGGAGACCCAGTACTTC
TRBV27	NA	TRBJ1-6	NA	CASKVQGIYNSPLHF	TGTGCCAGCAAGGTCCAGGGAATATATAATTCACCCCTCCACTTT
TRBV28	NA	TRBJ1-2	NA	CASSPGGRRYGYTF	TGTGCCAGCAGTCCCGGGGGGCGTAGGTATGGCTACACCTTC
TRBV6-6	TRBD1	TRBJ2-5	NA	CASRGGDRGFGTQYF	TGTGCCAGCAGGGGAGGGGACAGGGGGTTCGGGACCCAGTACTTC
TRBV6-5	TRBD1	TRBJ1-5	NA	CASSYSKGGGQPQHF	TGTGCCAGCAGTTACTCGAAAGGGGGCGGACAGCCCCAGCATTTT
TRBV3-1/TRBV3-2	NA	TRBJ2-7	NA	CASSPSGDEQYF	TGTGCCAGCAGCCCCTCCGGGGACGAGCAGTACTTC
TRBV7-9	NA	TRBJ2-5	NA	CASSLDVLSPTEETQYF	TGTGCCAGCAGCTTAGATGTTCTCAGTCCTACGGAGGAGACCCAGTACTTC
TRBV27	NA	TRBJ1-2	few	CASSLAGAYGYTF	TGTGCCAGCAGTTTAGCGGGGGCCTATGGCTACACCTTC
TRBV2	NA	TRBJ1-5	few	CASSSPLGDGNQPQHF	TGTGCCAGCAGCTCGCCCCTCGGGGATGGCAATCAGCCCCAGCATTTT
TRBV5-6	NA	TRBJ1-4	NA	CASSLYGTGGKEKLFF	TGTGCCAGCAGCTTGTATGGCACAGGAGGGAAGGAAAAACTGTTTTTT
TRBV11-2	TRBD2	TRBJ2-5	NA	CASSLGKTSGGYQETQYF	TGTGCCAGCAGCTTAGGCAAGACTAGCGGGGGGTACCAAGAGACCCAGTACTTC
TRBV19	TRBD1	TRBJ2-1	NA	CASSVFTGASSYNEQFF	TGTGCCAGTAGTGTTTTCACAGGGGCTAGCTCCTACAATGAGCAGTTCTTC
TRBV28	TRBD1	TRBJ1-4	NA	CASTFGQGDEKLFF	TGTGCCAGCACCTTTGGACAGGGAGACGAAAAACTGTTTTTT
TRBV28	NA	TRBJ2-5	NA	CASSPWQQETQYF	TGTGCCAGCAGTCCATGGCAGCAAGAGACCCAGTACTTC
TRBV5-1	NA	TRBJ2-2	NA	CASSSGQNTGELFF	TGCGCCAGCAGTTCGGGACAGAACACCGGGGAGCTGTTTTTT
TRBV6-1	NA	TRBJ1-2	NA	CASSDAGLGYTF	TGTGCCAGCAGTGATGCGGGGCTCGGCTACACCTTC
TRBV4-1	TRBD1	TRBJ2-3	NA	CASSQGDRGSTDTQYF	TGCGCCAGCAGCCAAGGGGACAGGGGGAGCACAGATACGCAGTATTTT
TRBV18	NA	TRBJ1-1	NA	CASSRSAREITEAFF	TGTGCCAGCTCACGGTCGGCCAGGGAAATCACTGAAGCTTTCTTT
TRBV5-1	NA	TRBJ2-5	NA	CASSLGGHPKETQYF	TGCGCCAGCAGCTTGGGAGGCCACCCTAAAGAGACCCAGTACTTC
TRBV7-9	NA	TRBJ1-6	NA	CASSPDNSPLHF	TGTGCCAGCTCGCCAGATAATTCACCCCTCCACTTT
TRBV5-6	NA	TRBJ1-4	NA	CASHGGTKEILFF	TGTGCCTCCCACGGAGGGACTAAAGAAATTCTGTTTTTT
TRBV3-1/TRBV3-2	NA	TRBJ1-4	NA	CASSQGRSLGEKLFF	TGTGCCAGCAGCCAGGGTCGGTCCCTCGGGGAAAAACTGTTTTTT
TRBV25-1	NA	TRBJ1-2	NA	CASSEFNSNYGYTF	TGTGCCAGCAGTGAATTCAACAGTAACTATGGCTACACCTTC
TRBV6-6	NA	TRBJ2-6	NA	CATSRGTALSGANVLTF	TGTGCCACCAGTCGCGGGACAGCCCTCTCTGGGGCCAACGTCCTGACTTTC
TRBV7-9	TRBD1	TRBJ1-4	NA	CASSSPGQGVNFNEKLFF	TGTGCCAGCAGCTCACCGGGACAGGGGGTAAACTTTAATGAAAAACTGTTTTTT
TRBV29-1	TRBD2	TRBJ2-3	once	CSVYSLAGGKADTQYF	TGCAGCGTCTACTCACTAGCGGGGGGGAAAGCAGATACGCAGTATTTT
TRBV28	NA	TRBJ1-6	NA	CASSPPRGPLHF	TGTGCCAGCAGTCCCCCCCGGGGACCCCTCCACTTT
TRBV18	NA	TRBJ1-3	NA	CASSPSLGLLSGNTIYF	TGTGCCAGCTCACCCTCTCTCGGACTCCTCTCTGGAAACACCATATATTTT